These 15 T cell receptor beta chains share one sample of origin, sequenced in a study of cytomegalovirus exposure and HLA in healthy donors. PCR was performed using 60 Vbeta and 13 Jbeta primers. This table comes from immunoSEQ multiplex PCR, and its TCRdb copy is limited to in-frame clones, with some not included. The sample yields around 120,000 clones, 70% to 80% seen once. The sample taken for sequencing was PBMCs. These receptors were collected from a man between 45 and 60 years old in good health and CMV-seropositive.

This clone appeared once. This chain joins TRBV19 and TRBJ2-5, with TRBD2 matching over 7 bases. This CDR3 has 14 amino acids. V gave up 6 bases and J gave up 2 bases; unmatched junction bases: 6. CDR1 LNHDA and CDR2 SQIVND come from the germline V gene (reference sequence). CDR3 sequence reads: CASRGTTRQETQYF. CDR3 bases: TGTGCCAGTAGAGGGACTACCCGGCAAGAGACCCAGTACTTC.

The gene calls are TRBV4-3 and TRBJ2-3; TRBD1 agrees at 10 bases. The J segment lost 3 bases and the V segment lost 0 bases, leaving 6 bases of the junction unmatched. The germline CDR1 and CDR2 sequences are LGHNA and YSLEER. The CDR3 totals 17 residues. The CDR3 spells CASSQDGGTGETDTQYF. CDR3 DNA: TGCGCCAGCAGCCAAGATGGTGGGACAGGGGAAACAGATACGCAGTATTTT.

The rearrangement uses TRBV21-1 and TRBJ2-5; TRBD2 was called by the table and not checked on the DNA. TRBV21-1 is shown as a pseudogene. This CDR3 comprises 12 residues. The chain's CDR3 is CASSKKSGVQYF. The CDR3 nucleotides are TGTGCCAGCAGCAAAAAGAGCGGGGTACAGTACTTC.

This clone was observed once. The chain combines TRBV7-9 with TRBJ1-4; D not resolved. Deletions cut 2 bases from V and 4 bases from J, with 11 bases between. CDR3 size: 15 residues. The germline CDR1 and CDR2 sequences are SEHNR and FQNEAQ (reference sequence). In DNA form, the CDR3 reads TGTGCCAGCAGCTTAATGTCAGGACTTAATGAAAAACTGTTTTTT. Translating it yields CASSLMSGLNEKLFF.

V and J are TRBV7-8 and TRBJ2-7; maybe TRBD2 (5 bases). CDR3 length: 13 residues. The V end was cut by 5 bases, the J end by 3 bases, with 11 bases between. From germline, CDR1 is SGHVS and CDR2 FQNEAQ. CDR3 residues: CASSDAADYEQYF. The CDR3 coding sequence is TGTGCCAGCAGCGATGCAGCGGACTACGAGCAGTACTTC.

This chain uses TRBV7-9 with TRBJ2-5; the D is unclear. Germline assignment: CDR1 SEHNR and CDR2 FQNEAQ (reference sequence). Trimming took off 5 bases at V and 1 base at J, with 17 bases between the two ends. The CDR3 extends over 16 amino acids. The CDR3 DNA reads as TGTGCCAGCAGCCAAATTTCTGGTGTACTCCAAGAGACCCAGTACTTC. Protein: CASSQISGVLQETQYF.

This chain connects TRBV19 to TRBJ2-3; 9 bases match TRBD2. CDR3 length: 16 residues. Germline CDR1 and CDR2: LNHDA and SQIVND (reference sequence). The J segment lost 0 bases and the V segment lost 6 bases, leaving 7 bases of the junction unmatched. CDR3 nucleotide sequence: TGTGCCAGTAGCACCAGACTAGCGGCTAGCACAGATACGCAGTATTTT. This translates into CASSTRLAASTDTQYF. Full variable domain (missing parts from reference TRBV19 and TRBJ2-3): DGGITQSPKYLFRKEGQNVTLSCEQNLNHDAMYWYRQDPGQGLRLIYYSQIVNDFQKGDIAEGYSVSREKKESFPLTVTSAQKNPTAFYLCASSTRLAASTDTQYFGPGTRLTVL.

In this sample, this clone turned up once. This chain links TRBV28 with TRBJ2-7; 7 bases map to TRBD2. Germline CDR1 and CDR2: MDHEN and SYDVKM. J lost 4 bases, V lost 6 bases, and 9 bases had no gene match. The CDR3 length is 14 residues. The CDR3 spells CASRAGTTLYEQYF. CDR3 bases: TGTGCCAGCAGGGCCGGGACTACTCTTTACGAGCAGTACTTC.

The chain is built from TRBV27 and TRBJ1-2; TRBD1 matches at 7 bases. Trimming at V came to 3 bases and at J to 3 bases, leaving 13 bases not matched to a gene. Per the germline V gene, CDR1 is MNHEY and CDR2 is SMNVEV (reference sequence). This CDR3 comprises 17 residues. The CDR3, as DNA: TGTGCCAGCAGTTTCAGACCGGGACAGTTCGGGGACTATGGCTACACCTTC. It yields the protein CASSFRPGQFGDYGYTF.

The chain joins TRBV10-3 to TRBJ2-3; 7 bases fit TRBD2. CDR3 length equals 14 residues. Per germline, CDR1 ENHRY and CDR2 SYGVKD. J gave up 2 bases and V 4 bases, and 3 bases lay outside the gene matches. CDR3 protein: CAISGGGITDTQYF. The CDR3 region has the DNA TGTGCCATCAGTGGGGGGGGTATCACAGATACGCAGTATTTT.

V gene TRBV5-1 combines with J gene TRBJ2-6, with a weak D call TRBD1 (5 bases). The CDR3 contains 15 residues. Trimming took off 3 bases at V and 1 base at J, with 8 bases between the two ends. Germline V lookup: CDR1 SGHRS, CDR2 YFSETQ. This CDR3 reads CASSSQGSGANVLTF. CDR3 sequence (DNA): TGCGCCAGCAGCTCCCAGGGTTCTGGGGCCAACGTCCTGACTTTC.

The chain links TRBV6-5 to TRBJ2-5, with D possibly TRBD1 on 5 matching bases. CDR3 length: 14 residues. V lost 6 bases and J 5 bases, leaving 16 bases between the germline ends. The germline gives CDR1 MNHEY, CDR2 SVGAGI. The chain's CDR3 is CASSPGVGRETQYF. The CDR3 DNA reads TGTGCCAGCAGCCCCGGAGTGGGGCGGGAGACCCAGTACTTC.

The rearrangement links TRBV4-3 to TRBJ2-2, with 7 positions matching TRBD2. The V and J ends lost 2 bases and 2 bases, in that order; junction bases with no gene match: 11. CDR1 is LGHNA, CDR2 YSLEER, per germline. The CDR3 is 18 residues long. CDR3 DNA sequence: TGCGCCAGCAGCCAATGGGGTAAGCGGGGCGTTAACACCGGGGAGCTGTTTTTT. Protein: CASSQWGKRGVNTGELFF.

In its sample, this clone was seen once. The CDR3 bases are TGTGCCAGCACGCAGAATGCCCTAGTTTCGCAGTTCTTC. This translates into CASTQNALVSQFF. This chain connects TRBV28 to TRBJ2-1; the D is unclear. Germline CDR1 MDHEN, CDR2 SYDVKM. The CDR3 spans 13 residues. The germline V and J ends were trimmed by 7 bases and 12 bases, with 19 bases remaining between them.

As for this clone: Other DNA sequences in this sample translate to the same CDR3. The chain employs TRBV7-9 and TRBJ1-2; D gene ambiguous. V was trimmed by 5 bases and J by 3 bases, leaving 16 bases between them. Germline assignment: CDR1 SEHNR and CDR2 FQNEAQ (reference sequence). CDR3 size: 15 residues. CDR3 residues: CASSIGDRAHYGYTF. The CDR3 DNA reads as TGTGCCAGCAGCATCGGGGATAGGGCACACTATGGCTACACCTTC.